One and the same sample provided the 21 T cell receptor beta chains below, sequenced in a study of blood T cell repertoires in COVID-19 (dated by TCRdb to 2019 to 2021). To prepare the library, the immunoSEQ multiplex PCR assay was applied. TCRdb limited this immuneACCESS table to in-frame rearrangements with V and J called. A share of clones is missing; checked studies link under half to unresolved V genes, and the rest is unexplained. The sample yields 150,000 to 200,000 clones; approximately 91% were counted once. The leading ten clones occupy 2.1% of the sample. Specimen: peripheral blood. The receptors originated from a man in his sixties or seventies with active or convalescent COVID-19.

Here the CDR3 reads CAISDRGQGDYEQYF. The CDR3 region has the DNA TGTGCCATCAGTGATAGGGGACAGGGGGACTACGAGCAGTACTTC. The J gene is TRBJ2-7, the V gene TRBV10-3; TRBD1 agrees at 11 bases. The CDR3 is 15 amino acids. CDR1 is ENHRY, CDR2 SYGVKD, per germline. Trimming cost V 3 bases and J 3 bases; bases outside gene matches: 4.

This clone was recorded only once. V usage is TRBV7-9 and J usage is TRBJ1-5; 7 bases line up with TRBD1. The junction had 7 bases not matched to a gene; V was cut back by 6 bases and J by 5 bases. There are 14 residues in the CDR3. Germline V gives CDR1 SEHNR, CDR2 FQNEAQ (reference sequence). CDR3 coding DNA: TGTGCCAGCAGAAGAACAGGGGTGGATCAGCCCCAGCATTTT. It encodes CASRRTGVDQPQHF.

V is TRBV5-5 and J is TRBJ1-2; 8 bases are shared with TRBD1. From germline, CDR1 is SGHKS and CDR2 YYEKEE (reference sequence). The CDR3 extends over 14 amino acids. With V trimmed by 4 bases and J by 4 bases, 6 bases remained unmatched. CDR3 loop: CASSATGATYGYTF. CDR3 in DNA: TGTGCCAGCAGCGCGACAGGGGCGACCTATGGCTACACCTTC.

This rearrangement joins TRBV11-2 to TRBJ2-5, with D hard to call. CDR1 and CDR2 (germline): SGHAT, FQNNGV. CDR3 length equals 15 residues. V dropped 2 bases and J dropped 2 bases, with 12 bases sitting between them. The CDR3, as DNA: TGTGCCAGCAGCTTAAGGAGCGCGCGACAAGAGACCCAGTACTTC. Protein product: CASSLRSARQETQYF.

The chain employs TRBV4-3 and TRBJ2-7; 10 nucleotides match TRBD1. V gave up 3 bases and J gave up 7 bases; unmatched junction bases: 9. CDR1 is LGHNA, CDR2 YSLEER, per germline. This CDR3 contains 15 residues. For the CDR3, the DNA is TGCGCCAGCAGCCATTTCCCCGGGACAGGGGTTGAGCAGTACTTC. Encoded protein: CASSHFPGTGVEQYF.

The chain employs TRBV9 and TRBJ2-5; D is unresolved. The germline gives CDR1 SGDLS, CDR2 YYNGEE. Trimming cost V 7 bases and J 4 bases, with 17 bases left between them. The CDR3 is made up of 14 amino acids. The CDR3 DNA reads TGTGCCAGCTCTTTCCTCCCAGTTCCAGAGACCCAGTACTTC. Protein product: CASSFLPVPETQYF.

The gene calls are TRBV6-2 or TRBV6-3 and TRBJ2-7; 8 nucleotides align to TRBD2. V shed 2 bases and J 2 bases; nucleotides not matched to a gene: 2. The CDR3 is 14 amino acids. The germline CDR1 and CDR2 sequences are MNHEY and SVGEGT. The CDR3 here is CASSYTGGPYEQYF. In nucleotides, the CDR3 is TGTGCCAGCAGTTACACGGGGGGGCCCTACGAGCAGTACTTC.

This clone was counted once. The chain couples TRBV2 to TRBJ2-7; 13 bases line up with TRBD2. The CDR3 is made up of 15 amino acids. Germline values: CDR1 SNHLY, CDR2 FYNNEI. V shed 6 bases, J shed 7 bases, and the junction held 9 bases outside the gene matches. In DNA form, the CDR3 reads TGTGCCAGCAGAGTGGGACTAGCGGGAATGGGGGAGCAGTACTTC. The encoded protein is CASRVGLAGMGEQYF. Full variable domain (rest looked up from reference TRBV2 and TRBJ2-7): EPEVTQTPSHQVTQMGQEVILRCVPISNHLYFYWYRQILGQKVEFLVSFYNNEISEKSEIFDDQFSVERPDGSNFTLKIRSTKLEDSAMYFCASRVGLAGMGEQYFGPGTRLTVT.

The chain employs TRBV7-9 and TRBJ2-7; the D gene is possibly TRBD1 (6 bases). This CDR3 has 14 residues. V gave up 5 bases and J gave up 2 bases, with 13 bases separating them. CDR1 SEHNR and CDR2 FQNEAQ come from the germline V gene (reference sequence). CDR3 DNA: TGTGCCAGCAGCCAAATTGGGACACCCTACGAGCAGTACTTC. This encodes CASSQIGTPYEQYF.

This rearrangement joins TRBV5-1 to TRBJ2-1, with 11 bases identical to TRBD2. The CDR3 is 15 residues long. Germline V gives CDR1 SGHRS, CDR2 YFSETQ. V trimming: 0 bases; J trimming: 8 bases; junction bases outside the gene matches: 4. The CDR3, as DNA: TGCGCCAGCAGCTTGGAATCTAGCGGGAGGTATGAGCAGTTCTTC. It yields the protein CASSLESSGRYEQFF.

This rearrangement joins TRBV18 to TRBJ1-2; D unresolved. Trimming cost V 3 bases and J 0 bases, with 8 bases left between them. The length of the CDR3 is 14 residues. Germline V gene sequence: CDR1 KGHSH, CDR2 LQKENI. This CDR3 is CASSPGLANYGYTF. CDR3 nucleotides: TGTGCCAGCTCACCCGGGTTAGCTAACTATGGCTACACCTTC.

The rearrangement joins TRBV24-1 to TRBJ2-5; 9 nucleotides align to TRBD2. The trim removed 1 base at V and 8 bases at J, leaving 7 bases unmatched. The length of the CDR3 is 15 residues. Germline V gene sequence: CDR1 KGHDR, CDR2 SFDVKD. The CDR3 DNA is TGTGCCACCAGTGATTTCGCGGGGGGGAGGGATACCCAGTACTTC. Protein sequence: CATSDFAGGRDTQYF.

The chain has TRBV11-2 and TRBJ2-1; no definite D call. V was pared by 4 bases and J by 8 bases, with 24 bases between. CDR1 and CDR2 from the germline V gene are SGHAT and FQNNGV. The length of the CDR3 is 17 residues. CDR3 nucleotides: TGTGCCAGCAGCTCAATCTATGGTGAGGCTCTCCGGGATGAGCAGTTCTTC. It translates to CASSSIYGEALRDEQFF.

V is TRBV19 and J is TRBJ2-5, with D perhaps TRBD1 (6 bases). The CDR3 is 14 amino acids. From germline, CDR1 is LNHDA and CDR2 SQIVND (reference sequence). The V gene lost 6 bases and the J gene lost 5 bases, with 16 bases spanning the gap. For the CDR3, the DNA is TGTGCCAGTAGGGACTTACAGGGTTTGGAGACCCAGTACTTC. Amino acids: CASRDLQGLETQYF.

The rearrangement joins TRBV20-1 to TRBJ2-2; D remains unclear. The CDR3 extends over 14 amino acids. The germline V gene encodes CDR1 DFQATT and CDR2 SNEGSKA (reference sequence). With 3 bases removed from V and 1 base from J, the gap between germline ends came to 9 bases. The chain's CDR3 is CSASPTQNTGELFF. The CDR3 DNA reads TGCAGTGCTAGTCCGACTCAGAACACCGGGGAGCTGTTTTTT.

This clone was picked up one time. The chain carries TRBV28 and TRBJ2-7, with 11 bases matching TRBD2. This CDR3 is built from 13 residues. The J segment lost 6 bases and the V segment lost 7 bases, leaving 5 bases of the junction unmatched. CDR1 MDHEN and CDR2 SYDVKM come from the germline V gene. CDR3 protein: CASIAGGLLEQYF. The CDR3 bases are TGTGCCAGCATAGCGGGAGGGCTTCTCGAGCAGTACTTC.

This chain uses TRBV27 with TRBJ2-7; D not certain. The V end was cut by 5 bases, the J end by 2 bases, with 13 bases between. CDR1 MNHEY and CDR2 SMNVEV come from the germline V gene (reference sequence). The CDR3 is 14 amino acids. The CDR3 protein is CASSGGGLTYEQYF. CDR3 DNA sequence: TGTGCCAGCAGTGGTGGTGGGCTGACCTACGAGCAGTACTTC.

This clone was recorded a few times. The genes are TRBV4-3 and TRBJ1-5; 7 nucleotides agree with TRBD1. The CDR3 length is 15 residues. Germline V gene sequence: CDR1 LGHNA, CDR2 YSLEER. The trim removed 4 bases at V and 4 bases at J, leaving 7 bases unmatched. The CDR3 bases are TGCGCCAGCAGCCTTAACCTACAGGGGAATCAGCCCCAGCATTTT. Its protein product is CASSLNLQGNQPQHF.

This rearrangement joins TRBV5-4 to TRBJ2-3; the match to TRBD2 covers 13 bases. Germline V gene data show CDR1 as SGHNT and CDR2 as YYREEE (reference sequence). The J segment lost 1 base and the V segment lost 4 bases, leaving 9 bases of the junction unmatched. The CDR3 length is 18 residues. In nucleotides, the CDR3 is TGTGCCAGCAGCCGTACTAGCGGGGGGGCCCGTGGCACAGATACGCAGTATTTT. It is translated as CASSRTSGGARGTDTQYF.

The V gene is TRBV28, the J gene TRBJ2-5; D possibly corresponds to TRBD2 (5 bases). Germline CDR1 reads MDHEN; CDR2 reads SYDVKM. This CDR3 is 19 amino acids long. V dropped 3 bases and J dropped 1 base, with 24 bases sitting between them. Written as DNA, the CDR3 is TGTGCCAGCAGTTTTATAATTCCCCGGCTAGCAGTCGGCCAAGAGACCCAGTACTTC. Translation: CASSFIIPRLAVGQETQYF.

This chain connects TRBV7-9 to TRBJ2-1; 9 bases are shared with TRBD2. CDR1 SEHNR and CDR2 FQNEAQ come from the germline V gene (reference sequence). The CDR3 totals 14 residues. Trimming at V came to 5 bases and at J to 7 bases, leaving 6 bases not matched to a gene. The CDR3 sequence: CASSLSGSSNEQFF. CDR3 nucleotide sequence: TGTGCCAGCAGCCTTAGCGGGAGCAGTAATGAGCAGTTCTTC.